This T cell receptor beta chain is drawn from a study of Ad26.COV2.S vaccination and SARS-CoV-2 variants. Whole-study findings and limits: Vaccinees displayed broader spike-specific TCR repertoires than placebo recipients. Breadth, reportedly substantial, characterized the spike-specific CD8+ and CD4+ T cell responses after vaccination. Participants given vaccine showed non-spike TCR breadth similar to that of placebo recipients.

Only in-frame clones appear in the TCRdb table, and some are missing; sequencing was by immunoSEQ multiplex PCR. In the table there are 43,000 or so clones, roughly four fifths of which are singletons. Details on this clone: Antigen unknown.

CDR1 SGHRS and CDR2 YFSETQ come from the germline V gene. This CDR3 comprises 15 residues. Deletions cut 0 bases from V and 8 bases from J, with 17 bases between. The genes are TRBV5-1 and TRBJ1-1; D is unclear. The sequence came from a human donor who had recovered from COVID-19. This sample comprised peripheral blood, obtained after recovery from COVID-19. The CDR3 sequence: CASSLEPGASGEAFF. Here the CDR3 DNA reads TGCGCCAGCAGCTTGGAGCCAGGCGCCTCCGGGGAAGCTTTCTTT. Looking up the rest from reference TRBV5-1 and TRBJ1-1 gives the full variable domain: KAGVTQTPRYLIKTRGQQVTLSCSPISGHRSVSWYQQTPGQGLQFLFEYFSETQRNKGNFPGRFSGRQFSNSRSEMNVSTLELGDSALYLCASSLEPGASGEAFFGQGTRLTVV.